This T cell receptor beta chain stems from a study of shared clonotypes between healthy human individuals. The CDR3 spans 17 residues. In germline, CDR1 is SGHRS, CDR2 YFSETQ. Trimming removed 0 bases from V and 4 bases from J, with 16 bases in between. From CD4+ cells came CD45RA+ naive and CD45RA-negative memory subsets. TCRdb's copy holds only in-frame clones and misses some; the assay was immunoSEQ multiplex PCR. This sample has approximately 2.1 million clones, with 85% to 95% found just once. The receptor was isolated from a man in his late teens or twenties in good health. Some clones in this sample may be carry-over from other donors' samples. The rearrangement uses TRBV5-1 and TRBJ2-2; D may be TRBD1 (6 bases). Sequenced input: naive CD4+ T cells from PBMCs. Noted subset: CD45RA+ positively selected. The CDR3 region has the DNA TGCGCCAGCAGCTTGGATGGGACACTTCGAGGCACCGGGGAGCTGTTTTTT. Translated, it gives CASSLDGTLRGTGELFF.